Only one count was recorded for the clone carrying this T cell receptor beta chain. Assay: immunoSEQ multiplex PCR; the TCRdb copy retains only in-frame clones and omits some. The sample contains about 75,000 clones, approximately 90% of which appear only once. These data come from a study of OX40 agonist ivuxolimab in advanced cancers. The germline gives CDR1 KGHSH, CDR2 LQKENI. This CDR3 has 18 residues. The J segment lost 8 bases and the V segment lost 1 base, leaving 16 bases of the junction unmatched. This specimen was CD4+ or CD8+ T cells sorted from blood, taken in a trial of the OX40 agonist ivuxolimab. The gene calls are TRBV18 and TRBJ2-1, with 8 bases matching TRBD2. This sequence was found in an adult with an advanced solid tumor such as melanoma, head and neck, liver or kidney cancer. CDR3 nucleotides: TGTGCCAGCTCACCACTCGTCGGGAGGAGCGGGAGAGGTGATGAGCAGTTCTTC. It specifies CASSPLVGRSGRGDEQFF.